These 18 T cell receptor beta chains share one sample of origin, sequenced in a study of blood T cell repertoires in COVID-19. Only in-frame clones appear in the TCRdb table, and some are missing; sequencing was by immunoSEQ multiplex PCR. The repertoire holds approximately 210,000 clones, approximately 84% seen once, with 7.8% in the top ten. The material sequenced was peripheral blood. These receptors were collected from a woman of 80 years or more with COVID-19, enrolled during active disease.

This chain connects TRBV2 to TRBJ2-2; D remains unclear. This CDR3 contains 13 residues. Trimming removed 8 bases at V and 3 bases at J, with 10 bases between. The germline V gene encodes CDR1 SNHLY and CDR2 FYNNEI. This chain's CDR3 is CASGQVDTGELFF. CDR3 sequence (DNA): TGTGCCAGCGGTCAAGTCGACACCGGGGAGCTGTTTTTT.

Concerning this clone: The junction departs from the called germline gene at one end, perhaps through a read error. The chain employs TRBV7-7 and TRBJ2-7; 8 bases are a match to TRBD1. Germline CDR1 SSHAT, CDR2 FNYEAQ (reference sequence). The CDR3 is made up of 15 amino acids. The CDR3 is CASSSSTGGSYEQYF. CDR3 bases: TGTGCTAGCAGCTCCTCAACAGGGGGGTCCTACGAGCAGTACTTC.

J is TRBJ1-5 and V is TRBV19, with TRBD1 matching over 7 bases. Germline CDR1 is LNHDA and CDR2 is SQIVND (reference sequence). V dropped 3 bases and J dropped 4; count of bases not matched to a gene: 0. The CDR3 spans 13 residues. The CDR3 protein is CASSMDRNQPQHF. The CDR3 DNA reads TGTGCCAGTAGTATGGACAGGAATCAGCCCCAGCATTTT.

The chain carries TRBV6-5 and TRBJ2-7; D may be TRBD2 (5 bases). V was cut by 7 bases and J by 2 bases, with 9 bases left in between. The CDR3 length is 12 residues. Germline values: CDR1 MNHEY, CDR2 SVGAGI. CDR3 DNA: TGTGCCAGCACGGGAAATACCTACGAGCAGTACTTC. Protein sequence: CASTGNTYEQYF.

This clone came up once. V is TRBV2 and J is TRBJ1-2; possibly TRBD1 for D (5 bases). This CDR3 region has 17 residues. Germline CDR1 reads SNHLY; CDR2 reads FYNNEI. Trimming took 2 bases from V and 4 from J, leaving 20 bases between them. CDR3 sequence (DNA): TGTGCCAGCAGTGAAACGGCGTGGGGCAGATCGGGCTATGGCTACACCTTC. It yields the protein CASSETAWGRSGYGYTF. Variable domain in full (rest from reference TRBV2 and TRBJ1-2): EPEVTQTPSHQVTQMGQEVILRCVPISNHLYFYWYRQILGQKVEFLVSFYNNEISEKSEIFDDQFSVERPDGSNFTLKIRSTKLEDSAMYFCASSETAWGRSGYGYTFGSGTRLTVV.

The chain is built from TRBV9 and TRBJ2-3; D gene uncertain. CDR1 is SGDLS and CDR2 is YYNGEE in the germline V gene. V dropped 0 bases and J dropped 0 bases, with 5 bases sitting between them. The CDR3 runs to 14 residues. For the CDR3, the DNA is TGTGCCAGCAGCGTAGCCCTTAGCACAGATACGCAGTATTTT. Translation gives CASSVALSTDTQYF.

The CDR3 region is CASSFIPTDTQYF. Here the CDR3 DNA reads TGCGCCAGCAGCTTCATCCCCACAGATACGCAGTATTTT. The chain recombines TRBV5-1 with TRBJ2-3; no firm D call. V lost 2 bases and J lost 2, with 6 bases in between. Germline CDR1 and CDR2: SGHRS and YFSETQ. The CDR3 totals 13 residues. The full variable domain, its missing parts supplied by reference TRBV5-1 and TRBJ2-3, is KAGVTQTPRYLIKTRGQQVTLSCSPISGHRSVSWYQQTPGQGLQFLFEYFSETQRNKGNFPGRFSGRQFSNSRSEMNVSTLELGDSALYLCASSFIPTDTQYFGPGTRLTVL.

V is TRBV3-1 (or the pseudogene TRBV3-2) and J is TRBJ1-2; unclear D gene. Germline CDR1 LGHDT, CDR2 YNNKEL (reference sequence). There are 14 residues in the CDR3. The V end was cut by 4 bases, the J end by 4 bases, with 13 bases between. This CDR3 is CASSPSGGSYGYTF. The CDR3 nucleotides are TGTGCCAGCAGCCCCTCGGGTGGCTCCTATGGCTACACCTTC.

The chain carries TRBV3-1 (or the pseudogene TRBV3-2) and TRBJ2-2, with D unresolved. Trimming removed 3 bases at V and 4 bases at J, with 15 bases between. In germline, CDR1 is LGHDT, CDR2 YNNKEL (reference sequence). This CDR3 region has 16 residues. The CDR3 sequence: CASSQVLVVATGELFF. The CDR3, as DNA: TGTGCCAGCAGCCAGGTGCTGGTGGTAGCCACCGGGGAGCTGTTTTTT.

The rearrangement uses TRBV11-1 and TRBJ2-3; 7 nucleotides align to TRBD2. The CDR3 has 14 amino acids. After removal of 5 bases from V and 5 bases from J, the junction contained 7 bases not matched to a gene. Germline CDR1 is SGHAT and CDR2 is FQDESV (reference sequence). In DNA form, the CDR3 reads TGTGCCAGCAGCCAGGGACTATATAAAGATACGCAGTATTTT. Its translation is CASSQGLYKDTQYF. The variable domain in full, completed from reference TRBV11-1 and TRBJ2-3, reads EAEVAQSPRYKITEKSQAVAFWCDPISGHATLYWYRQILGQGPELLVQFQDESVVDDSQLPKDRFSAERLKGVDSTLKIQPAELGDSAMYLCASSQGLYKDTQYFGPGTRLTVL.

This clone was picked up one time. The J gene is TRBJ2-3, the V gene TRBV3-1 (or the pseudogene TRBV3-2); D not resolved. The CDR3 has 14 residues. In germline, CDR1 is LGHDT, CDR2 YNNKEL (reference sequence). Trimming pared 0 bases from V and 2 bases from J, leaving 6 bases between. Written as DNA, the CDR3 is TGTGCCAGCAGCCAAGACGCCTACACAGATACGCAGTATTTT. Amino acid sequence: CASSQDAYTDTQYF.

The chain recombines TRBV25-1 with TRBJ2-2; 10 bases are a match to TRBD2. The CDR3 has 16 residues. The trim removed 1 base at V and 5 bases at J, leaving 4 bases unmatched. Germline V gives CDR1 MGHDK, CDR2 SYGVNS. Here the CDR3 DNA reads TGTGCCAGCAGTGAATGGCTAGCGGGAGATACCGGGGAGCTGTTTTTT. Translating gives CASSEWLAGDTGELFF.

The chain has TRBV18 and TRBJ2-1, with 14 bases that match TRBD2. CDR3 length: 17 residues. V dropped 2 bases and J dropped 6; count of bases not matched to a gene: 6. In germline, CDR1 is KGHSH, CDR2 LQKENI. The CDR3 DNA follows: TGTGCCAGCTCACCAGTGTTCGGACTAGCGGGAGGCAATGAGCAGTTCTTC. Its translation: CASSPVFGLAGGNEQFF.

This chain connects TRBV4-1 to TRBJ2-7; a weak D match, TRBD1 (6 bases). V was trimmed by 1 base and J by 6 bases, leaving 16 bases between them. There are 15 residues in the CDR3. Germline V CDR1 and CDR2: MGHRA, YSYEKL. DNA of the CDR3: TGCGCCAGCAGCCAAGCAACGGCAGGGGCCTTCGAGCAGTACTTC. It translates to CASSQATAGAFEQYF.

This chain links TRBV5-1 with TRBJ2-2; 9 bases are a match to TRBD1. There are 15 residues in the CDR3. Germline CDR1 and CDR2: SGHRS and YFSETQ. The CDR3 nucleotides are TGCGCTTCAGCGGAGGGACAGGGAGGAACCGGGGAGCTGTTTTTT. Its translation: CASAEGQGGTGELFF.

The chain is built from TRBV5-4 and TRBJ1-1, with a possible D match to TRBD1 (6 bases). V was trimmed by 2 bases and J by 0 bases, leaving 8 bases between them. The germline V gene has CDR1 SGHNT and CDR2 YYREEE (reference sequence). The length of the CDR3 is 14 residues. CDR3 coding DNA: TGTGCCAGCAGCTTTGACAGGCTGAACACTGAAGCTTTCTTT. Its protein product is CASSFDRLNTEAFF.

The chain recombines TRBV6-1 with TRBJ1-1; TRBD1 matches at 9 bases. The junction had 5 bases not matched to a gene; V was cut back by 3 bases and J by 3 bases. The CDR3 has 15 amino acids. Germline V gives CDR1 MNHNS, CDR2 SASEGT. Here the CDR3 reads CASSDYRGQDTEAFF. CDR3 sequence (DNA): TGTGCCAGCAGTGATTACAGGGGGCAGGACACTGAAGCTTTCTTT.

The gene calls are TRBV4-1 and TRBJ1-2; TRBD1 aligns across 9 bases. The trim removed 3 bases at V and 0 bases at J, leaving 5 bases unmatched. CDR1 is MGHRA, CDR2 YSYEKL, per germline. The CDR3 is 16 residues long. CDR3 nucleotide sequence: TGCGCCAGCAGCCATCGGGACAGGGTGACTAACTATGGCTACACCTTC. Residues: CASSHRDRVTNYGYTF.